One and the same sample provided the 22 T cell receptor beta chains below, sequenced in a study of T cells after yellow fever vaccination. Using its own MiXCR run on the 5' RACE reads, TCRdb lists one record per CDR3 protein. The sample has fewer than 650,000 distinct CDR3 sequences; 21% are singletons. Material: PBMCs, obtained 20 to 25 days after the first yellow fever vaccination. The origin of the receptors is a man aged 18-30 years who received the YFV17D yellow fever vaccine.

Ten or more counts support this clonotype. V gene TRBV4-3 combines with J gene TRBJ1-1; D is possibly TRBD1 (6 bases). Deletions cut 0 bases from V and 4 bases from J, with 12 bases between. The CDR3 length is 15 residues. Germline V gene lookup returns CDR1 LGHNA and CDR2 YSLEER. The CDR3 region is CASSQDQGGGTEAFF. Here the CDR3 DNA reads TGCGCCAGCAGCCAAGATCAGGGAGGGGGCACTGAAGCTTTCTTT.

This clonotype turned up a few times. V usage is TRBV5-1 and J usage is TRBJ2-5; no clear D gene. Germline lookup yields CDR1 SGHRS and CDR2 YFSETQ. V dropped 1 base and J dropped 6 bases, with 19 bases sitting between them. CDR3 length: 16 residues. CDR3 residues: CASSLSSETAQKTQYF. The CDR3 nucleotides read TGCGCCAGCAGCTTGTCGTCGGAAACCGCACAGAAGACCCAGTACTTC.

The rearrangement joins TRBV7-9 to TRBJ1-2; D is perhaps TRBD1 (5 bases). V shed 1 base and J shed 3 bases, with 12 bases lying between them. The length of the CDR3 is 15 residues. Germline V gene data show CDR1 as SEHNR and CDR2 as FQNEAQ (reference sequence). This chain's CDR3 is CASSLGGDGDYGYTF. The CDR3 DNA reads TGTGCCAGCAGCTTAGGGGGGGACGGGGACTATGGCTACACCTTC.

This chain joins TRBV5-1 and TRBJ2-1; 8 bases agree with TRBD2. V shed 1 base, J shed 7 bases, and the junction held 10 bases outside the gene matches. The germline CDR1 and CDR2 sequences are SGHRS and YFSETQ. This CDR3 has 16 residues. CDR3 region: CASSLYSGEGGNEQFF. CDR3 in DNA: TGCGCCAGCAGCTTGTATAGCGGGGAAGGGGGAAATGAGCAGTTCTTC.

The chain combines TRBV11-2 with TRBJ2-7; D perhaps matches TRBD1 (6 bases). Germline CDR1 and CDR2: SGHAT and FQNNGV. The CDR3 consists of 15 residues. Between the trimmed V and J ends, which lost 5 bases and 1 base, there was a span of 15 bases. CDR3 coding DNA: TGTGCCAGCAGCAATCCGGGACATCGGTCCTACGAGCAGTACTTC. This codes for CASSNPGHRSYEQYF.

This clonotype was seen repeatedly, ten times or more. The chain combines TRBV9 with TRBJ2-2; D unclear. The germline V and J ends were trimmed by 0 bases and 0 bases, with 9 bases remaining between them. The CDR3 has 16 residues. Germline V gene data show CDR1 as SGDLS and CDR2 as YYNGEE. The CDR3 loop reads CASSVGEQPNTGELFF. In nucleotides, the CDR3 is TGTGCCAGCAGCGTAGGGGAACAGCCGAACACCGGGGAGCTGTTTTTT. The variable domain in full, with the rest retrieved from reference TRBV9 and TRBJ2-2, is DSGVTQTPKHLITATGQRVTLRCSPRSGDLSVYWYQQSLDQGLQFLIQYYNGEERAKGNILERFSAQQFPDLHSELNLSSLELGDSALYFCASSVGEQPNTGELFFGEGSRLTVL.

This clonotype occurred a few times. The chain employs TRBV5-1 and TRBJ2-7; 8 bases are shared with TRBD1. CDR1 is SGHRS and CDR2 is YFSETQ in the germline V gene. V shed 6 bases, J shed 0 bases, and the junction held 11 bases outside the gene matches. This CDR3 is built from 16 residues. CDR3: CASTSAWDRSSYEQYF. The CDR3 nucleotides read TGCGCCAGCACCTCCGCGTGGGACAGGAGCTCCTACGAGCAGTACTTC.

This rearrangement joins TRBV28 to TRBJ2-7, with a tentative D call TRBD2 (5 bases). Germline CDR1 reads MDHEN; CDR2 reads SYDVKM. This CDR3 region has 12 residues. V was cut by 3 bases and J by 9 bases, with 12 bases left in between. This CDR3 is CASSFRGTGQYV. The CDR3 region has the DNA TGTGCCAGCAGTTTTCGGGGTACGGGGCAGTACGTC.

This clonotype has just a few counts. This rearrangement joins TRBV20-1 to TRBJ2-3; TRBD2 agrees at 11 bases. The V gene end was trimmed by 6 bases and the J gene end by 0 bases; junction bases not matched to a gene: 11. CDR3 length equals 17 residues. Germline V gene data show CDR1 as DFQATT and CDR2 as SNEGSKA (reference sequence). CDR3 DNA sequence: TGCAGTGCGCTACTAGCGGGGGCCTTTACTAGCACAGATACGCAGTATTTT. It specifies CSALLAGAFTSTDTQYF.

The chain has TRBV13 and TRBJ2-5, with 11 bases lining up with TRBD2. The CDR3 extends over 16 amino acids. The junction had 9 bases not matched to a gene; V was cut back by 5 bases and J by 4 bases. Germline CDR1 is PRHDT and CDR2 is FYEKMQ (reference sequence). This CDR3 reads CASSLLLAGGGETQYF. In nucleotides, the CDR3 is TGTGCCAGCAGCCTACTCCTAGCGGGGGGAGGAGAGACCCAGTACTTC. The full variable domain, its missing parts supplied by reference TRBV13 and TRBJ2-5, is AAGVIQSPRHLIKEKRETATLKCYPIPRHDTVYWYQQGPGQDPQFLISFYEKMQSDKGSIPDRFSAQQFSDYHSELNMSSLELGDSALYFCASSLLLAGGGETQYFGPGTRLLVL.

The chain combines TRBV4-1 with TRBJ2-1; D not certain. The germline gives CDR1 MGHRA, CDR2 YSYEKL. Trimming removed 1 base at V and 7 bases at J, with 5 bases between. The CDR3 is made up of 12 amino acids. The CDR3 coding sequence is TGCGCCAGCAGCCAAGCGCAGAATGAGCAGTTCTTC. Protein sequence: CASSQAQNEQFF.

This clonotype showed up just a few times. The genes are TRBV4-3 and TRBJ2-1, with D perhaps matching TRBD2 (6 bases). The length of the CDR3 is 13 residues. Germline-derived CDR1 and CDR2 are LGHNA and YSLEER. V lost 2 bases to trimming and J lost 8 bases, with 10 bases between them. The DNA of the CDR3 is TGCGCCAGCAGCCAACGACTAGGCGATGAGCAGTTCTTC. This sequence encodes CASSQRLGDEQFF.

This clonotype turned up a few times. The gene calls are TRBV20-1 and TRBJ2-3; the D gene is possibly TRBD1 (5 bases). This CDR3 region has 12 residues. Germline assignment: CDR1 DFQATT and CDR2 SNEGSKA (reference sequence). V was pared by 3 bases and J by 5 bases, with 9 bases between. CDR3 residues: CSASRRGDTQYF. The CDR3 coding sequence is TGCAGTGCTAGTAGAAGGGGAGATACGCAGTATTTT.

This clonotype occurred many times. The V and J genes are TRBV9 and TRBJ2-3, with TRBD2 matching over 8 bases. V trimming: 4 bases; J trimming: 6 bases; junction bases outside the gene matches: 10. CDR1 and CDR2 (germline): SGDLS, YYNGEE. The CDR3 runs to 15 residues. Here the CDR3 reads CASSSGLGMLDTQYF. In nucleotides, the CDR3 is TGTGCCAGCAGCTCGGGACTAGGGATGTTGGATACGCAGTATTTT. The whole variable domain, remainder taken from reference TRBV9 and TRBJ2-3, is DSGVTQTPKHLITATGQRVTLRCSPRSGDLSVYWYQQSLDQGLQFLIQYYNGEERAKGNILERFSAQQFPDLHSELNLSSLELGDSALYFCASSSGLGMLDTQYFGPGTRLTVL.

This clonotype turned up a few times. The V and J genes are TRBV9 and TRBJ2-3; D gene uncertain. The CDR3 sequence is 12 residues long. V lost 1 base, J lost 4 bases, and 4 bases lay in between. Germline lookup yields CDR1 SGDLS and CDR2 YYNGEE. CDR3 DNA: TGTGCCAGCAGCGTACAGGCAGATACGCAGTATTTT. This codes for CASSVQADTQYF.

The chain uses TRBV5-6 and TRBJ1-5; D unresolved. The CDR3 is made up of 15 amino acids. V dropped 4 bases and J dropped 4 bases, with 15 bases sitting between them. Germline CDR1 is SGHDT and CDR2 is YYEEEE. The chain's CDR3 is CASSPAGVGNQPQHF. In nucleotides, the CDR3 is TGTGCCAGCAGCCCGGCGGGAGTGGGGAATCAGCCCCAGCATTTT.

The chain couples TRBV5-1 to TRBJ2-3, with D perhaps matching TRBD2 (5 bases). V lost 7 bases and J 0 bases, leaving 12 bases between the germline ends. The length of the CDR3 is 14 residues. Germline CDR1 SGHRS, CDR2 YFSETQ. The CDR3 coding sequence is TGCGCCAGCCACACGGGAACTAGCACAGATACGCAGTATTTT. Amino acids: CASHTGTSTDTQYF.

This clonotype was seen only a few times. The V gene is TRBV5-1, the J gene TRBJ2-2, with D possibly being TRBD1 (5 bases). The CDR3 covers 14 residues. Trimming pared 4 bases from V and 3 bases from J, leaving 10 bases between. Germline assignment: CDR1 SGHRS and CDR2 YFSETQ. The chain's CDR3 is CASSPRVYTGELFF. The CDR3 DNA is TGCGCCAGCAGCCCCAGGGTTTACACCGGGGAGCTGTTTTTT.

This chain links TRBV12-3 or TRBV12-4 with TRBJ1-1, with D perhaps TRBD1 (5 bases). The CDR3 totals 12 residues. The V end was cut by 2 bases, the J end by 10 bases, with 11 bases between. For the CDR3, the DNA is TGTGCCAGCAGTTTAAGTGCGGGGGGAGCTTTCTTT. Amino acid sequence: CASSLSAGGAFF.

In this sample, this clonotype turned up a few times. The genes are TRBV7-9 and TRBJ2-5; possible D gene TRBD2, 5 bases. This CDR3 is built from 14 residues. V was pared by 2 bases and J by 3 bases, with 10 bases between. Germline CDR1 SEHNR, CDR2 FQNEAQ (reference sequence). CDR3 residues: CASSLRSGKETQYF. CDR3 in DNA: TGTGCCAGCAGCTTAAGGTCCGGGAAAGAGACCCAGTACTTC.

The chain carries TRBV5-1 and TRBJ2-1, with TRBD2 identical over 12 bases. The CDR3 contains 17 residues. Trimming removed 4 bases from V and 4 bases from J; junction bases left unmatched: 9. Germline loops: CDR1 SGHRS, CDR2 YFSETQ. This chain's CDR3 is CASSPVASGGVYNEQFF. The CDR3 coding sequence is TGCGCCAGCAGCCCGGTAGCTAGCGGGGGGGTGTACAATGAGCAGTTCTTC. The full variable domain, its missing parts supplied by reference TRBV5-1 and TRBJ2-1, is KAGVTQTPRYLIKTRGQQVTLSCSPISGHRSVSWYQQTPGQGLQFLFEYFSETQRNKGNFPGRFSGRQFSNSRSEMNVSTLELGDSALYLCASSPVASGGVYNEQFFGPGTRLTVL.

The CDR3 nucleotides read TGTGCCAGCAGTCAGGGACAGGGGCTTGTCGGGGAGCAGTACGTC. Protein sequence: CASSQGQGLVGEQYV. V and J are TRBV28 and TRBJ2-7; 10 positions match TRBD1. Per the germline V gene, CDR1 is MDHEN and CDR2 is SYDVKM. The CDR3 covers 15 residues. V lost 5 bases, J lost 7 bases, and 11 bases stayed unmatched.